Included here is one TCR beta chain sequence, with context. Its specificity is not known. This entry belongs to a study of siplizumab effects on memory and regulatory T cells. Findings of the study overall: Assignment of a naive or memory phenotype failed for roughly 75-95% of the proliferating CD4+ or CD8+ clones. Significant reduction of alloreactive sequences traceable to unstimulated CD4+ memory cells was observed with siplizumab. Solely a minor proportion of alloreactive clones could be assigned to unstimulated subsets.

Sequenced by immunoSEQ multiplex PCR; TCRdb stores in-frame clones only, minus some. The data hold around 100,000 clones, with roughly 91% observed a single time. This TCR was recovered from a human donor in good health. The source material was non-Treg CD4+ T cells sorted from blood.

The CDR3 spells CASSDQGYEETQYF. CDR3 bases: TGTGCCAGCAGCGACCAGGGGTACGAAGAGACCCAGTACTTC. The chain links TRBV9 to TRBJ2-5; a weak D match, TRBD1 (6 bases). This CDR3 spans 14 amino acids. Looked up from germline, CDR1 is SGDLS and CDR2 is YYNGEE. V lost 3 bases and J lost 3, with 12 bases in between.